This TCR beta chain was profiled in a study of beta chain features in type 1 diabetes. Expressed TCRB transcripts were sequenced, since all the RNA that had been isolated was reverse transcribed. Measured with immunoSEQ multiplex PCR; TCRdb has only the in-frame clones, and not every one. The repertoire holds over 150,000 clones, with approximately 8.1% as singletons. Material: central memory CD4+ T cells from blood. The receptors shown here come from a man younger than 35 in good health.

Only a few counts were recorded for this clone. The V gene is TRBV7-9, the J gene TRBJ2-1; TRBD2 matches 7 bases. Germline V lookup: CDR1 SEHNR, CDR2 FQNEAQ (reference sequence). The CDR3 is 14 amino acids. With V trimmed by 5 bases and J by 7 bases, 8 bases remained unmatched. This CDR3 reads CASSRETSSNEQFF. The CDR3 DNA reads TGTGCCAGCAGCCGCGAGACTAGCTCGAATGAGCAGTTCTTC.